The T cell receptor beta chain under discussion was sequenced for a study of low-dose radiotherapy and immunotherapy resistance in tumors. The overall study: Cohort 2's total reached 13 Gy over 26 weeks, at 1 Gy per fraction every two weeks. Each patient was administered nivolumab intravenously at 240 mg, which was a flat dose, every two weeks, along with intravenous ipilimumab at 1 mg/kg every six weeks.

Germline values: CDR1 SGHDT, CDR2 YYEEEE. The CDR3 length is 13 residues. V lost 5 bases and J 2 bases, leaving 9 bases between the germline ends. With TRAV- and TRBV-specific primers, first-strand cDNA was made, covering the alpha and beta chains. With a V-primer adapter and a constant-region primer, TCRs were amplified for roughly 18 PCR cycles. TCRdb reprocessed the reads via MiXCR and lists one record per CDR3 protein. The sample includes 31,000 or so distinct CDR3 sequences, approximately 49% of them seen just once. As for time point: after trial treatment. As to treatment: LDRT plus nivolumab, ipilimumab, low-dose cyclophosphamide and aspirin (RACIN trial). Every donor was treated with nivolumab, ipilimumab, aspirin, low-dose cyclophosphamide and also low-dose radiotherapy. Solid tumors that lacked tumor-infiltrating lymphocytes and were advanced were present in eligible patients. Only one count was recorded for this clonotype.

The chain is built from TRBV5-6 and TRBJ2-3; D is unresolved. The sample consisted of PBMCs, taken after low-dose radiotherapy plus immunotherapy. This TCR was sampled from a male donor with gallbladder cancer. The CDR3: CASSPDNTDTQYF. CDR3 bases: TGTGCCAGCAGTCCAGACAACACAGATACGCAGTATTTT.